This TCR beta chain was found in a study of blood T cell repertoires in COVID-19. The V end lost 3 bases, the J end lost 0 bases, and 5 bases lay between the germline ends. CDR1 and CDR2 from the germline V gene are SQVTM and ANQGSEA. The CDR3 extends over 12 amino acids. The data were produced by immunoSEQ multiplex PCR, yet TCRdb's version contains in-frame clones alone and is incomplete. The sample holds more than 200,000 clones, 70% to 90% seen once. In its sample, this clone was seen many times. The sequence was obtained from a woman in her 50s with COVID-19, enrolled during active disease. The sequenced sample consisted of peripheral blood. The rearrangement uses TRBV29-1 and TRBJ1-1; D is unclear. CDR3 in DNA: TGCAGCGTTGACAGATTGAACACTGAAGCTTTCTTT. Translation: CSVDRLNTEAFF. Variable domain in full (rest from reference TRBV29-1 and TRBJ1-1): SAVISQKPSRDICQRGTSLTIQCQVDSQVTMMFWYRQQPGQSLTLIATANQGSEATYESGFVIDKFPISRPNLTFSTLTVSNMSPEDSSIYLCSVDRLNTEAFFGQGTRLTVV.